Listed here is a single T cell receptor beta chain. Its antigen is not identified. This specimen belongs to a study of T cell responses to AZD1222 COVID-19 vaccine. Study results and caveats: White British donors predominated, females outnumbered males, and clonal diversity was possibly underestimated. None of the repertoires were sampled until the peak T cell response had passed. As reported, nearly half of all spike-specific TCRs target variant regions that are unmutated.

Assay used: immunoSEQ multiplex PCR; TCRdb lists only in-frame clones, some missing. Of about 170,000 clones listed, about 88% are singletons. The CDR3 length is 14 residues. Trimming stripped 0 bases from V and 3 bases from J, with 6 bases between. Per germline, CDR1 LNHDA and CDR2 SQIVND (reference sequence). The sample here was peripheral blood, taken on day 0 of AZD1222 vaccination. This chain joins TRBV19 and TRBJ1-5, with D unresolved. The TCR was taken from an adult in good health. The CDR3 region has the DNA TGTGCCAGTAGTATAGATCCCCTCAATCAGCCCCAGCATTTT. Amino acid sequence: CASSIDPLNQPQHF.